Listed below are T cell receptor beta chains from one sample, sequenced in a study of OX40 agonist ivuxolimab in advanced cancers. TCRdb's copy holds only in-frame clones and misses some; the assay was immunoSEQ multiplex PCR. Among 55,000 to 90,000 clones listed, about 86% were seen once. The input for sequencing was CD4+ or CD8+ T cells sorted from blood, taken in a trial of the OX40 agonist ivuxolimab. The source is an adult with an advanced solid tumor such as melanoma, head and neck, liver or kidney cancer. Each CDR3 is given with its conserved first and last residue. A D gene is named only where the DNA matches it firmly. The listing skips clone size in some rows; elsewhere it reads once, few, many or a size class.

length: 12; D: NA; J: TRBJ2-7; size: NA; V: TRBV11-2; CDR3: CASSLVWGGQYF; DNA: TGTGCCAGCAGCTTAGTTTGGGGAGGGCAGTACTTC
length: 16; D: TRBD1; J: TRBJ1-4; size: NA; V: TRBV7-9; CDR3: CASSFEEGHRGEKLFF; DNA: TGTGCCAGCAGCTTTGAGGAGGGGCACAGGGGTGAAAAACTGTTTTTT
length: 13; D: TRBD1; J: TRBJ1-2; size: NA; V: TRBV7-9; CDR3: CASSRGQMYGYTF; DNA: TGTGCCAGCAGCCGGGGACAGATGTATGGCTACACCTTC
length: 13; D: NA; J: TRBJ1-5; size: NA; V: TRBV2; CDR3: CASTVRSNQPQHF; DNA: TGTGCCAGCACCGTAAGGAGCAATCAGCCCCAGCATTTT
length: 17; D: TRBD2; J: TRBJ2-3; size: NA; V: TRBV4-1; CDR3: CASSQDGWEGQTDTQYF; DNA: TGCGCCAGCAGCCAAGATGGGTGGGAGGGCCAAACAGATACGCAGTATTTT
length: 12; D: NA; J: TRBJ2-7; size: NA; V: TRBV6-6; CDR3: CASSLNGRGQYF; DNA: TGTGCCAGCAGTCTCAATGGCCGAGGGCAGTACTTC
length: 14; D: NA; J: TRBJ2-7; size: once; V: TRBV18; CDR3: CASSPGLGAYEQYF; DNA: TGTGCCAGCTCACCGGGACTGGGAGCCTACGAGCAGTACTTC
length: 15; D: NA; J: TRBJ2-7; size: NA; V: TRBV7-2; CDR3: CASSSNRGGVDEQYF; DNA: TGTGCCAGCAGTAGCAACCGAGGGGGAGTTGACGAGCAGTACTTC
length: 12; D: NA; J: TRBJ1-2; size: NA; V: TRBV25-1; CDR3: CASSVGLGGYTF; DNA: TGTGCCAGCAGTGTGGGGTTGGGTGGCTACACCTTC
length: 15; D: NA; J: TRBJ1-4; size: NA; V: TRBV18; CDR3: CASSPPGTQNEKLFF; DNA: TGTGCCAGCTCACCACCGGGGACACAGAATGAAAAACTGTTTTTT
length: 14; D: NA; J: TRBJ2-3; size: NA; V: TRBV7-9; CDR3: CASDTRAATDTQYF; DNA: TGTGCCAGCGACACTCGGGCGGCCACAGATACGCAGTATTTT
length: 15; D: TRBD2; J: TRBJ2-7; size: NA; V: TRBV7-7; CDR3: CASSLDSGRGYEQYF; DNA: TGTGCCAGCAGCTTAGACAGCGGGAGGGGGTACGAGCAGTACTTC
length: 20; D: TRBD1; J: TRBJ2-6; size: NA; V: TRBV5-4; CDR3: CASSFGGQGAPGSGANVLTF; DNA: TGTGCCAGCAGCTTTGGGGGACAGGGGGCGCCGGGCTCTGGGGCCAACGTCCTGACTTTC